The source of this T cell receptor (beta chain) is a study of identical twins. Findings and caveats of the study: The analysis was cross-sectional rather than longitudinal within donors. Twins shared beta out-of-frame sequences in excess, but this excess was weaker. Out-of-frame alpha sequences that twins shared showed excess low generation probability.

Template switching supplied a universal primer site; unique molecular identifiers were carried on the cDNA. TCRdb reanalysed the 5' RACE reads using MiXCR and keeps one entry per CDR3 protein. Here the sample spans approximately 530,000 distinct CDR3 sequences, 20% to 25% being singletons. Germline CDR1 reads KGHSH; CDR2 reads LQKENI. CDR3 length: 14 amino acids. V lost 6 bases, J lost 2 bases, and 7 bases stayed unmatched. This clonotype is a singleton in its sample. Its antigen is not identified. This same sample was also part of a study on yellow fever vaccine responses in identical twins.

The sample consisted of CD4+ T cells sorted from blood. The chain combines TRBV18 with TRBJ2-7, with TRBD1 identical over 7 bases. The clonotype originates from a woman aged 18-35 years in good health. CDR3 residues: CASSVTGVTYEQYF. In DNA, the CDR3 is TGTGCCAGCTCCGTTACAGGGGTTACCTACGAGCAGTACTTC.